The clone carrying this T cell receptor beta chain appeared a few times. Its antigen is currently unknown. The CDR3 is 14 amino acids. Trimming shortened V by 7 bases and J by 5 bases, and 17 bases separated the two germline ends. Germline lookup yields CDR1 LNHDA and CDR2 SQIVND (reference sequence). This was a survey-level run. Assay: immunoSEQ multiplex PCR; the TCRdb copy retains only in-frame clones and omits some. The repertoire includes about 64,000 clones, around 80% of them detected once, and around 4.9% sits in the top ten. The sample comes from a study of pediatric ulcerative colitis. The blood sample was taken during the colonoscopy visit. Broader study findings: Blood-rectal clonal overlap within each person was significantly higher in ulcerative colitis patients than controls.

The material sequenced was blood. The V call is TRBV19, the J call TRBJ2-5; D not resolved. The receptor's source is a boy between 10 and 17 years old with moderate ulcerative colitis. As DNA, the CDR3 is TGTGCCAGTACCACTTGGCTGGGCTACGAGACCCAGTACTTC. Its protein product is CASTTWLGYETQYF.